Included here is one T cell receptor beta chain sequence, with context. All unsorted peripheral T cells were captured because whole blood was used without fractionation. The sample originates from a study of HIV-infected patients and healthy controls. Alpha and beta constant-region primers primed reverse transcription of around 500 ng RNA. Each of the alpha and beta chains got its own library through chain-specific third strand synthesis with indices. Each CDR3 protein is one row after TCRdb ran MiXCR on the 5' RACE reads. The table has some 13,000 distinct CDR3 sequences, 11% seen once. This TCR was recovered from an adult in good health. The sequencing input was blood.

The CDR3: CASRQQGGNTEAFF. The CDR3 nucleotides read TGTGCCAGCAGGCAACAGGGTGGGAACACTGAAGCTTTCTTT. The V gene is TRBV28, the J gene TRBJ1-1; possibly TRBD1 for D (6 bases). Germline V gene data show CDR1 as MDHEN and CDR2 as SYDVKM. The V end was cut by 6 bases, the J end by 1 base, with 12 bases between. The CDR3 spans 14 residues.